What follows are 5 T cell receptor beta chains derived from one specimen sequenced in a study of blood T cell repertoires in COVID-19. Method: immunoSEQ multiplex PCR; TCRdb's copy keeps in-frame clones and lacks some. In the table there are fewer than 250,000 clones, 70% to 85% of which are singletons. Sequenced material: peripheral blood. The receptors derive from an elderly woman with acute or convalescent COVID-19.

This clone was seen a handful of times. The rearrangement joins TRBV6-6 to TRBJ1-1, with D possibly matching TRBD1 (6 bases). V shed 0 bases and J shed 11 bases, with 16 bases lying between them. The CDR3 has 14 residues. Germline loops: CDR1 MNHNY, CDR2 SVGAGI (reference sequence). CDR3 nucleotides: TGTGCCAGCAGTTACTCCCGACAGGATAAGGAGGCTTTCTTT. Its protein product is CASSYSRQDKEAFF.

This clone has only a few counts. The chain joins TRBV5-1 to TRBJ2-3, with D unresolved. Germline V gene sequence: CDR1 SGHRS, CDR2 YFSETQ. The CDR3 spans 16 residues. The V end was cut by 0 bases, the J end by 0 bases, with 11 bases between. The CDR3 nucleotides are TGCGCCAGCAGCTTGGCCCCTTCTCTTAGCACAGATACGCAGTATTTT. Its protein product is CASSLAPSLSTDTQYF.

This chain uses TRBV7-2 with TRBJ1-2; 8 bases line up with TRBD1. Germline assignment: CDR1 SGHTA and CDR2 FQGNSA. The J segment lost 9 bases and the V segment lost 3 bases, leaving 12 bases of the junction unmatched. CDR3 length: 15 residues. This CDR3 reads CASSFGDRPLLSYTF. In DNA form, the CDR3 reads TGTGCCAGCAGCTTCGGGGACAGGCCCCTGTTAAGCTACACCTTC. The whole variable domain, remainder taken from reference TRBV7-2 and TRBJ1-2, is GAGVSQSPSNKVTEKGKDVELRCDPISGHTALYWYRQSLGQGLEFLIYFQGNSAPDKSGLPSDRFSAERTGGSVSTLTIQRTQQEDSAVYLCASSFGDRPLLSYTFGSGTRLTVV.

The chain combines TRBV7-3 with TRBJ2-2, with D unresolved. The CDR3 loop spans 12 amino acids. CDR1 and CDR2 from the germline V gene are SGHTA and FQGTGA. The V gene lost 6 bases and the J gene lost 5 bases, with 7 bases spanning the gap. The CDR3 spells CASSRGTGELFF. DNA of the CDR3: TGTGCCAGCAGTCGAGGAACCGGGGAGCTGTTTTTT.

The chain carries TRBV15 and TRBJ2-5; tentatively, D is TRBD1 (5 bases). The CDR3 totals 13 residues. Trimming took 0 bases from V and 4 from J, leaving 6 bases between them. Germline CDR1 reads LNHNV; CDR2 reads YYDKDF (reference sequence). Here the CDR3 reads CATSRDQGETQYF. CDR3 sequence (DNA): TGTGCCACCAGCAGAGATCAGGGAGAGACCCAGTACTTC. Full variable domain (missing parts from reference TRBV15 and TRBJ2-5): DAMVIQNPRYQVTQFGKPVTLSCSQTLNHNVMYWYQQKSSQAPKLLFHYYDKDFNNEADTPDNFQSRRPNTSFCFLDIRSPGLGDTAMYLCATSRDQGETQYFGPGTRLLVL.